Below, 29 T cell receptor beta chains from the same sample are listed, as sequenced in a study of CD8+ T cells in alopecia areata. Reverse transcription of extracted RNA yielded cDNA, which provided the sequencing template. The protocol was immunoSEQ multiplex PCR, while the TCRdb copy is restricted to in-frame clones and leaves out a portion. Seen here are 110,000 to 150,000 clones, less than 65% observed once, and the top ten hold 36%. Specimen: CD8+ T cells sorted from blood. The origin of the receptors is a human donor in good health.

The V and J genes are TRBV10-2 and TRBJ2-7, with TRBD1 matching 8 bases. The CDR3 consists of 15 residues. J gave up 3 bases and V 0 bases, and 4 bases lay outside the gene matches. Germline values: CDR1 WSHSY, CDR2 SAAADI. The CDR3 coding sequence is TGCGCCAGCAGTGAGTCATCGGACAGGGACTACGAGCAGTACTTC. Translating it yields CASSESSDRDYEQYF.

The chain couples TRBV6-5 to TRBJ2-1, with unresolved D. Deletions cut 0 bases from V and 10 bases from J, with 4 bases between. The CDR3 is 11 residues long. Looked up from germline, CDR1 is MNHEY and CDR2 is SVGAGI. The CDR3 DNA sequence: TGTGCCAGCAGTTACTCCCGGGAGCAGTTCTTC. Its translation: CASSYSREQFF.

CDR3 amino acids: CASSQTGGYYEQYF. The CDR3 DNA sequence: TGTGCCAGCAGCCAAACAGGTGGTTACTACGAGCAGTACTTC. The genes are TRBV5-4 and TRBJ2-7, with a weak D call TRBD1 (5 bases). The CDR3 loop spans 14 amino acids. V lost 4 bases, J lost 3 bases, and 14 bases lay in between. Germline CDR1 is SGHNT and CDR2 is YYREEE (reference sequence).

This clone has a handful of counts. The chain is built from TRBV4-1 and TRBJ1-4, with D perhaps TRBD1 (5 bases). The CDR3 has 11 residues. Germline CDR1 is MGHRA and CDR2 is YSYEKL. Trimming took 3 bases from V and 10 from J, leaving 6 bases between them. CDR3 in amino acids: CASSHQGKLFF. Here the CDR3 DNA reads TGCGCCAGCAGCCATCAGGGAAAACTGTTTTTT.

The CDR3 loop reads CASSLVEGESYEQYF. DNA of the CDR3: TGTGCCAGCAGCTTAGTTGAGGGGGAATCCTACGAGCAGTACTTC. The chain joins TRBV7-2 to TRBJ2-7; maybe TRBD1 (6 bases). Germline V CDR1 and CDR2: SGHTA, FQGNSA. The CDR3 covers 15 residues. Trimming removed 1 base at V and 1 base at J, with 11 bases between.

The chain recombines TRBV13 with TRBJ2-1; 8 bases are shared with TRBD2. Germline CDR1 reads PRHDT; CDR2 reads FYEKMQ (reference sequence). The length of the CDR3 is 15 residues. Trimming removed 5 bases from V and 7 bases from J; junction bases left unmatched: 10. The DNA for the CDR3 is TGTGCCAGCAGCCCCTCCGGGACTAGTGGTAATGAGCAGTTCTTC. Protein sequence: CASSPSGTSGNEQFF. The variable domain in full, with the rest retrieved from reference TRBV13 and TRBJ2-1, is AAGVIQSPRHLIKEKRETATLKCYPIPRHDTVYWYQQGPGQDPQFLISFYEKMQSDKGSIPDRFSAQQFSDYHSELNMSSLELGDSALYFCASSPSGTSGNEQFFGPGTRLTVL.

The CDR3 reads CASSLPSSDEQYF. DNA of the CDR3: TGTGCCAGCAGCTTACCATCTAGTGACGAGCAGTACTTC. V and J are TRBV7-9 and TRBJ2-7; no firm D call. V was cut by 2 bases and J by 5 bases, with 10 bases left in between. This CDR3 spans 13 amino acids. Germline V gene data show CDR1 as SEHNR and CDR2 as FQNEAQ (reference sequence).

In its sample, this clone was seen a few times. The chain couples TRBV29-1 to TRBJ2-7; 8 bases map to TRBD2. With V trimmed by 7 bases and J by 4 bases, 6 bases remained unmatched. Germline V gene sequence: CDR1 SQVTM, CDR2 ANQGSEA. This CDR3 is built from 12 residues. CDR3 bases: TGCAGCGGCTTACTAGCGGATTACGAGCAGTACTTC. Its translation is CSGLLADYEQYF.

J is TRBJ2-1 and V is TRBV7-9, with 8 nucleotides matching TRBD2. Germline CDR1 SEHNR, CDR2 FQNEAQ (reference sequence). Trimming removed 5 bases from V and 8 bases from J; junction bases left unmatched: 14. The CDR3 spans 16 residues. CDR3 bases: TGTGCCAGCAGCCCCCTCGAACGGGAGGGCCGTGATGAGCAGTTCTTC. As protein: CASSPLEREGRDEQFF.

This rearrangement joins TRBV6-1 to TRBJ1-2; weak D call: TRBD1 (5 bases). Germline V gene lookup returns CDR1 MNHNS and CDR2 SASEGT. CDR3 length equals 17 residues. Trimming cost V 2 bases and J 4 bases, with 20 bases left between them. In nucleotides, the CDR3 is TGTGCCAGCAGTGAAAGGCCGACTCTCCGGGGCGTCTATGGCTACACCTTC. This sequence encodes CASSERPTLRGVYGYTF.

This clone was detected only a few times. The chain joins TRBV7-9 to TRBJ2-5; 7 bases match TRBD1. Germline lookup yields CDR1 SEHNR and CDR2 FQNEAQ (reference sequence). With V trimmed by 6 bases and J by 1 base, 8 bases remained unmatched. The CDR3 has 15 amino acids. DNA for the CDR3: TGTGCCAGCAGGCGATACCGGGACAGCCAAGAGACCCAGTACTTC. It codes for CASRRYRDSQETQYF.

The CDR3: CASSATGSPYNEQFF. Here the CDR3 DNA reads TGTGCCAGCAGCGCCACGGGAAGTCCGTACAATGAGCAGTTCTTC. The genes are TRBV5-4 and TRBJ2-1; maybe TRBD2 (5 bases). CDR1 and CDR2 from the germline V gene are SGHNT and YYREEE (reference sequence). Between the trimmed V and J ends, which lost 4 bases and 4 bases, there was a span of 15 bases. The CDR3 is made up of 15 amino acids.

The rearrangement links TRBV27 to TRBJ2-5; the D gene is possibly TRBD1 (6 bases). The CDR3 sequence is 15 residues long. V lost 2 bases and J 5 bases, leaving 15 bases between the germline ends. The V gene's germline CDR1 is MNHEY and CDR2 SMNVEV (reference sequence). The DNA for the CDR3 is TGTGCCAGCAGTTTAGTACAGGGCATGCAGGAGACCCAGTACTTC. Amino acids: CASSLVQGMQETQYF.

The chain is built from TRBV5-1 and TRBJ2-7; TRBD2 matches 13 bases. The ends lost 4 bases at V and 7 bases at J; junction bases unmatched: 8. CDR1 and CDR2 from the germline V gene are SGHRS and YFSETQ. CDR3 length: 15 residues. CDR3 residues: CASSQGLAGSEEQYF. CDR3 DNA: TGCGCCAGCAGCCAGGGACTAGCGGGATCTGAAGAGCAGTACTTC.

The V and J genes are TRBV20-1 and TRBJ1-1, with no clear D. This CDR3 comprises 10 residues. The ends were cut back, 2 bases at V and 6 bases at J, with 4 bases in the middle. Looked up from germline, CDR1 is DFQATT and CDR2 is SNEGSKA (reference sequence). The CDR3 DNA reads as TGCAGTGCTAGATTCCCTGAAGCTTTCTTT. Encoded protein: CSARFPEAFF.

The chain carries TRBV28 and TRBJ2-2; no firm D call. The CDR3 spans 11 residues. The V end was cut by 6 bases, the J end by 3 bases, with 2 bases between. The V gene's germline CDR1 is MDHEN and CDR2 SYDVKM. Here the CDR3 reads CASRYTGELFF. The CDR3 region has the DNA TGTGCCAGCAGGTACACCGGGGAGCTGTTTTTT.

The V call is TRBV27, the J call TRBJ1-2; D is ambiguous. The CDR3 runs to 13 residues. The germline V gene has CDR1 MNHEY and CDR2 SMNVEV (reference sequence). Trimming removed 2 bases from V and 2 bases from J, with 6 bases in between. CDR3 sequence (DNA): TGTGCCAGCAGTTTACTCGGGAACTATGGCTACACCTTC. Translated: CASSLLGNYGYTF.

This chain joins TRBV27 and TRBJ2-7; 7 positions match TRBD2. The junction had 8 bases not matched to a gene; V was cut back by 7 bases and J by 5 bases. The CDR3 is 13 amino acids. Germline V lookup: CDR1 MNHEY, CDR2 SMNVEV (reference sequence). The CDR3 bases are TGTGCCAGCATGCCCCTGGGAGGGAACGAGCAGTACTTC. It encodes CASMPLGGNEQYF.

The gene calls are TRBV27 and TRBJ2-1; D may match TRBD1 or TRBD2 (6 bases each). The V gene lost 3 bases and the J gene lost 2 bases, with 8 bases spanning the gap. The CDR3 covers 14 residues. CDR1 and CDR2 from the germline V gene are MNHEY and SMNVEV (reference sequence). Here the CDR3 reads CASSFGGTYNEQFF. The DNA of the CDR3 is TGTGCCAGCAGTTTCGGGGGCACCTACAATGAGCAGTTCTTC.

This clone was seen a handful of times. J is TRBJ2-7 and V is TRBV29-1, with TRBD2 identical over 8 bases. Germline-derived CDR1 and CDR2 are SQVTM and ANQGSEA. This CDR3 spans 13 amino acids. Germline trimming cut 3 bases from V and 0 bases from J; bases unmatched to any gene: 1. Here the CDR3 reads CSVETSDSYEQYF. The CDR3 DNA reads TGCAGCGTTGAGACTAGCGACTCCTACGAGCAGTACTTC.

The CDR3 DNA reads as TGTGCCAGCAGTCTCGGGGGCTATGTGAACAATGAGCAGTTCTTC. Translation: CASSLGGYVNNEQFF. This chain connects TRBV28 to TRBJ2-1; tentatively, D is TRBD1 or TRBD2 (6 bases each). V lost 5 bases, J lost 5 bases, and 16 bases lay in between. The germline gives CDR1 MDHEN, CDR2 SYDVKM. The CDR3 totals 15 residues. Looking up the rest from reference TRBV28 and TRBJ2-1 gives the full variable domain: DVKVTQSSRYLVKRTGEKVFLECVQDMDHENMFWYRQDPGLGLRLIYFSYDVKMKEKGDIPEGYSVSREKKERFSLILESASTNQTSMYLCASSLGGYVNNEQFFGPGTRLTVL.

This chain connects TRBV27 to TRBJ2-3, with D tentatively TRBD1 (6 bases). The germline V gene has CDR1 MNHEY and CDR2 SMNVEV (reference sequence). The CDR3 has 14 amino acids. The V end lost 3 bases, the J end lost 2 bases, and 9 bases lay between the germline ends. The CDR3 DNA reads as TGTGCCAGCAGTTTGGGGGCCGTCACAGATACGCAGTATTTT. It yields the protein CASSLGAVTDTQYF.

The chain uses TRBV5-1 and TRBJ2-1, with a tentative D call TRBD2 (5 bases). CDR3 size: 15 residues. The V and J ends lost 4 bases and 0 bases respectively, with 11 bases between them. Germline CDR1 reads SGHRS; CDR2 reads YFSETQ. In DNA, the CDR3 is TGCGCCAGCAGCCCGACTGGGAGCTCCTACAATGAGCAGTTCTTC. It specifies CASSPTGSSYNEQFF.

The CDR3 sequence is CASSVEGEEQFF. The CDR3 DNA is TGTGCCAGCAGCGTAGAGGGAGAGGAACAGTTCTTC. V is TRBV9 and J is TRBJ2-1, with D maybe TRBD2 (5 bases). The CDR3 sequence is 12 residues long. V shed 0 bases and J shed 13 bases, with 11 bases lying between them. Germline-derived CDR1 and CDR2 are SGDLS and YYNGEE.

V and J are TRBV29-1 and TRBJ1-2; 8 nucleotides align to TRBD1. The ends lost 4 bases at V and 4 bases at J; junction bases unmatched: 17. This CDR3 contains 17 residues. Germline lookup yields CDR1 SQVTM and CDR2 ANQGSEA. The DNA for the CDR3 is TGCAGCGTTGGAACCGGGACAGGCCCTTCCGATAGCTATGGCTACACCTTC. This translates into CSVGTGTGPSDSYGYTF.

J is TRBJ2-7 and V is TRBV20-1; TRBD1 matches 7 bases. The germline V gene encodes CDR1 DFQATT and CDR2 SNEGSKA (reference sequence). Trimming at V came to 5 bases and at J to 7 bases, leaving 5 bases not matched to a gene. The CDR3 is 11 residues long. CDR3 nucleotide sequence: TGCAGTGCTCCACAGGGGTATGAGCAGTACTTC. Protein: CSAPQGYEQYF.

This chain joins TRBV15 and TRBJ2-7, with D possibly matching TRBD1 (6 bases). CDR3 length equals 13 residues. Germline CDR1 and CDR2: LNHNV and YYDKDF (reference sequence). Trimming stripped 5 bases from V and 3 bases from J, with 11 bases between. CDR3 protein: CATSRDTGYEQYF. Here the CDR3 DNA reads TGTGCCACCAGCCGGGACACTGGCTACGAGCAGTACTTC.

The chain employs TRBV6-6 and TRBJ2-7, with D perhaps given as TRBD1 or TRBD2 (5 bases each). The V and J ends lost 3 bases and 6 bases respectively, with 6 bases between them. Germline V gene data show CDR1 as MNHNY and CDR2 as SVGAGI (reference sequence). The CDR3 sequence is 11 residues long. CDR3 nucleotides: TGTGCCAGCAGTTATGGGGGCGAGCAGTACTTC. Amino acids: CASSYGGEQYF.

The CDR3 spells CAWRGLAGEQQETQYF. CDR3 DNA sequence: TGTGCCTGGAGAGGACTAGCGGGAGAACAGCAAGAGACCCAGTACTTC. This chain joins TRBV30 and TRBJ2-5; TRBD2 agrees at 13 bases. The junction had 6 bases not matched to a gene; V was cut back by 3 bases and J by 2 bases. The CDR3 is made up of 16 amino acids. Germline values: CDR1 GTSNPN, CDR2 SVGIG (reference sequence).